The present TCR beta chain was sequenced within a study of cytomegalovirus exposure and HLA in healthy donors. Overall study findings and caveats: Later analysis reportedly placed an Asian-associated ancestry cluster below the approximately 700-donor mean in N-insertions. Earlier results showed most TCR beta V segments being productive about 87% or about 30% of the time.

The CDR3 extends over 11 amino acids. Germline CDR1 and CDR2: MDHEN and SYDVKM. Trimming removed 4 bases at V and 7 bases at J, with 4 bases between. All donors participated as healthy donors of bone marrow. PCR amplification relied on 60 Vbeta primers (plus 13 Jbeta primers). The protocol was immunoSEQ multiplex PCR, while the TCRdb copy is restricted to in-frame clones and leaves out a portion. The sample consists of about 160,000 clones, around 80% of them appearing once. In the case of this clone: The antigen is unknown. In the same sample, other DNA sequences code for this CDR3.

The gene calls are TRBV28 and TRBJ2-2; no clear D. The sequenced material came from PBMCs. The sequence came from a male donor in good health and CMV-seropositive. The CDR3 region has the DNA TGTGCCAGCAGTTCCCTCGGGGAGCTGTTTTTT. This encodes CASSSLGELFF.